Below are 7 T cell receptor beta chains sequenced from a single sample in a study of CD8+ T cells in alopecia areata. Pooled cells of cutaneous lymph node origin were sorted on CD4, CD8alpha, NKG2D, NKG2ACE and other markers. Reverse transcription of extracted RNA yielded cDNA, which provided the sequencing template. This table comes from immunoSEQ multiplex PCR, and its TCRdb copy is limited to in-frame clones, with some not included. Observed in the sample are around 300,000 clones, none of them singletons. Sequenced input: CD4+ T cells sorted from a lymph node. The receptors here all came from a C3H/HeJ mouse with alopecia areata. The strain's MHC haplotype is H2-k.

This clone was seen only a few times. Any gene name here is a mouse gene name. The CDR3 end is not reached by the read, which stops 4 residues before it; the germline J gene fills it in. J is TRBJ2-7 and V is TRBV19; possibly TRBD1 for D (6 bases). Germline loops: CDR1 FNHDT, CDR2 SITEND (reference sequence). CDR3 length: 12 residues. CDR3 region: CASSRQEYEQYF. The covered CDR3 bases are TGTGCCAGCAGTCGACAGGAATAT.

For this clone: Genes here carry mouse names. From the germline J gene comes the end of the CDR3, since the read stops 4 residues before it. This chain uses TRBV13-1 with TRBJ2-5, with D perhaps TRBD1 (6 bases). The germline V and J ends were trimmed by 2 bases and 0 bases, with 13 bases remaining between them. The germline CDR1 and CDR2 sequences are NSHNY and SYGAGN. The CDR3 has 16 amino acids. Incomplete CDR3 DNA: TGTGCCAGCAGTGACCCGGGACAATATAACCAAGAC. It yields the protein CASSDPGQYNQD. The whole CDR3 protein reads CASSDPGQYNQDTQYF.

For this clone: This clone may be a read error of a much larger clone one base away. The genes and germline here are from mouse. The CDR3 end lies 4 residues beyond the end of the read and is filled in from the germline J gene. Other DNA variants within this sample encode the same CDR3. The rearrangement uses TRBV13-1 and TRBJ2-1; 8 bases fit TRBD1. After removal of 5 bases from V and 5 bases from J, the junction contained 6 bases not matched to a gene. CDR3 length: 14 amino acids. Germline V gene sequence: CDR1 NSHNY, CDR2 SYGAGN. CDR3 amino acids: CASSRQGLDAEQFF. The sequenced part of the CDR3 DNA is TGTGCCAGCAGCCGACAGGGGCTGGATGCT.

To note about this clone: Gene names denote mouse genes. The missing CDR3 end, 4 residues past where the read stops, is filled in from the germline J gene. Other DNA sequences from this sample encode an identical CDR3 as well. V gene TRBV5 combines with J gene TRBJ2-1; 9 nucleotides match TRBD1. The germline V gene has CDR1 LGHNA and CDR2 YNLKQL (reference sequence). The CDR3 loop spans 15 amino acids. V was pared by 4 bases and J by 1 base, with 2 bases of the junction left unmatched. The CDR3 protein is CASSPGQGNYAEQFF. The CDR3 bases that were read are TGTGCCAGCAGCCCAGGACAGGGGAACTATGCT.

With regard to this clone: Mouse gene names and germline throughout. The read ends 4 residues early relative to the CDR3; the germline J gene fills the gap. The rearrangement joins TRBV1 to TRBJ2-1; no reliable D call. CDR3 length: 12 amino acids. The V gene lost 0 bases and the J gene lost 5 bases, with 2 bases spanning the gap. Germline lookup yields CDR1 NSQYPW and CDR2 LRSPGD (reference sequence). The CDR3 bases that were read are TGCACCTGCAGTGCAGAGGATGCT. This translates into CTCSAEDA. In full, the CDR3 is CTCSAEDAEQFF.

As concerns this clone: Mouse germline and gene names are used. Read coverage stops 4 residues before the CDR3 terminus; the germline J gene supplies the remainder. This sample also contains other DNA sequences that code for the same CDR3. The chain links TRBV31 to TRBJ2-7, with D perhaps matching TRBD2 (5 bases). V was clipped by 0 bases and J by 3 bases, with 6 bases between them. CDR1 and CDR2 from the germline V gene are GKSSPN and SITVG. The CDR3 has 12 amino acids. CDR3 bases read: TGTGCCTGGAGTCTTTGGGGCTAT. Amino acids: CAWSLWGY. The entire CDR3 reads CAWSLWGYEQYF.

Comments on this clone: Gene names are the mouse ones. The sequenced fragment ends 4 residues before the CDR3 boundary, so the rest is inferred from the germline J gene. The chain uses TRBV31 and TRBJ2-2, with 8 bases that match TRBD1. Looked up from germline, CDR1 is GKSSPN and CDR2 is SITVG. Trimming at V came to 3 bases and at J to 3 bases, leaving 6 bases not matched to a gene. CDR3 length: 15 amino acids. CDR3 DNA, as far as it was read: TGTGCCTGGAGCCCCAGGGGGCGAGACACCGGG. Translation gives CAWSPRGRDTG. The entire CDR3 is CAWSPRGRDTGQLYF.